This T cell receptor (beta chain) was profiled in a study of cytomegalovirus exposure and HLA in healthy donors (dated by TCRdb to 2016 to 2017). For context, the study as a whole: According to an earlier analysis of around 600 of the donors, 150 million to 200 million T cells yielded some 110 million unique TCR beta sequences and 276 Gb of sequence data. Roughly 300 gigabases of sequencing data and around 85 million unique TCR sequences made up an early release that covered around 640 HLA-typed donors. Donor age, sex, ethnicity and CMV serostatus were compiled alongside the repertoire data. Genome-wide SNP genotypes for about 55% of the roughly 670 donors were used in a later genetic analysis, which treated that subset as a discovery cohort. Among the roughly 400 genotyped donors, around 81% belonged to the genetic ancestry cluster associated with self-reported Caucasian donors. A handful of DR-DQ haplotypes were treated as single units for association and clustering because of strong linkage in the cohort. A later analysis re-examined previously published TCR beta repertoires from about 700 donors and added high-resolution HLA genotyping to investigate patterns of TCR occurrence. The study aimed to test whether cataloging public T cell receptors could reveal signatures of past pathogen exposure. The study combined high-throughput TCR immunosequencing, statistical association of individual TCRs with disease status, and machine learning to predict cytomegalovirus infection status. Using immunosequencing, the study profiled T cell repertoires from fewer than 700 subjects and related those repertoires to cytomegalovirus serostatus. The number of donors typed differed by locus, with roughly 629-640 for A, B, C, DRB1 and DQB1, more than 500 for DQA1, 600 to 610 for DPA1, and some 440 for DPB1. In addition to the first cohort of approximately 670 subjects, a separate validation cohort of around 110 different subjects was used. In the later analysis, no new phenotypic data were used to find candidate immune exposures; instead, reliance was placed on TCR beta sequences and their occurrence across donors. Across roughly 420 genotyped donors of the cohort, an average of about 200,000 unique TCR beta nucleotide sequences per donor were sequenced, and roughly 20% of those sequences were non-productive. HLA typing included class I and class II loci at four-digit resolution. In an earlier analysis of 587 of the donors, high-throughput TCR beta sequencing was used to judge whether each TCR beta V gene segment behaved as functional or pseudogenic. Every discovery cohort repertoire had been produced on one sequencing platform.

Study-level results and caveats: In a later genetic analysis, a missense DCLRE1C variant was associated with V-gene and J-gene trimming of TCR beta chains, and the association was replicated in an independent cohort. The sequencing pipeline was judged likely to have produced a cluster of highly shared sequence variants as a technical artifact. Specific HLA alleles were associated with 18,000 or so TCR beta sequences at a false discovery rate of 0.05 in a later analysis. A further reported finding was that TCR beta sequences accurately predicted the HLA-A and HLA-B alleles for most subjects in the first cohort. Broadly in line with IMGT annotations, most TCR beta V segments showed up in productive rearrangements about 90% or about 30% of the time in an earlier analysis of roughly 590 of the donors. In a later genetic analysis, fewer N-insertions in productive TCRs were reported among donors in an Asian-associated ancestry cluster than the roughly 640-donor mean. The authors suggested that the approach could potentially be generalized to other disease states and immunological phenotypes. The only immune exposure information available for the cohort was CMV serostatus. According to a later analysis, TCR association rates differed among HLA loci, with DRB1 alleles showing the most associated TCRs and HLA-C alleles showing the fewest. In vitro tests confirmed that a few of the cytomegalovirus-associated TCR beta chains recognize cytomegalovirus antigens. Some IMGT-functional V segments, including TRBV6-2 and TRBV6-3, could not be told apart with the 87-base-pair reads, so those segments were excluded. Linkage disequilibrium might explain the correlated functional status among segregating V segments, but an unknown experimental factor could not be excluded. In the study, about 150 TCR beta chains were listed as associated with cytomegalovirus. Because counts were too low, seventeen rarely observed V segments, including chromosome 9 orphons, were left out of the earlier analysis of several hundred of the donors. According to a later analysis, parvovirus B19, influenza, CMV and Epstein-Barr virus appeared linked to several top co-occurrence clusters. Because some donors lacked HLA typing at each locus, the association tests relied only on the typed subset. The presence/absence analyses assumed that sequencing depth was roughly uniform across donors, and that assumption may not be true. In this cohort, only TCR beta chains were sequenced, and detectable features were limited by the absence of alpha or paired-chain data. Across donors, most TCR sequences were observed very rarely, whereas some public TCRs were present in many individuals. Assigning TCR associations to individual alleles was difficult when HLA alleles, especially DR and DQ, strongly co-occurred. In both the original and validation cohorts, the classifier was reported to diagnose cytomegalovirus status with high specificity and sensitivity. In a later analysis, HLA-associated TCR beta chains were found to be more clonally expanded and to have lower generation probabilities than equally common non-associated chains. Most CMV-associated TCR beta chains appeared to be HLA-restricted in a later analysis, and the HLA associations seemed to be driven largely by CMV exposure.

In total, 600 or so healthy bone marrow donors made up the cohort. All cohort members were sampled while nominally healthy, although unrecorded immune exposures were likely present. The donor was CMV seropositive and belonged to the group of over 250 seropositive cohort members. A peripheral blood sample was collected from each donor, and TCR beta sequencing was performed on peripheral blood mononuclear cells. Genomic DNA was extracted from the blood cell samples with the Qiagen DNeasy Blood Extraction Kit. Notes on this clone: Its cognate antigen has yet to be identified. No much larger clone exists at a distance of one base, and base qualities are not known.

CDR1 and CDR2 are drawn from the germline V gene: SNHLY, FYNNEI. V lost 4 bases and J lost 7 bases, and the count of bases not matched to a germline gene is 2. From the cysteine up to the phenylalanine, the CDR3 has a length of 12 residues. Only the CDR3 part of the read is kept: 36 bases, read in frame from the first base. Library creation used the immunoSEQ multiplex PCR assay. A mixture of 60 forward primers for TCR Vbeta segments and 13 reverse primers for TCR Jbeta segments was used in the multiplex PCR. Amplification of the CDR3 region of rearranged TCR beta genes was performed with a multiplex PCR assay on genomic DNA. Amplified TCR beta libraries were sequenced as 87-base-pair reads on the Illumina HiSeq System. In the original analysis: A later analysis counted 75 million to 100 million unique TCR beta chains across the 690 or so repertoires, and roughly 11 million of these chains were shared by at least two donors. To remove PCR and sequencing errors, raw reads were error-corrected and collapsed into unique sequences using a nearest-neighbor algorithm that merged closely related sequences. CDR3 sequences were aligned to IMGT reference sequences to assign V, D and J gene segments. Each retained sequence needed at least a six-nucleotide match to both a V gene segment and a J gene segment. A rearrangement was called productive if the CDR3 had no stop codons and remained in frame with V and J, and every other rearrangement was called non-productive. CDR3 was defined by IMGT convention, running from the second conserved V-encoded cysteine to the conserved J-encoded phenylalanine. The earlier analysis of 587 of the donors excluded sequences that lacked an unambiguous match to a single V gene segment. In an earlier analysis of approximately 590 of the donors, V segments were called functional above 56.7% productive rearrangements and were called segregating when the between-donor standard deviation exceeded 5%. To diagnose cytomegalovirus status from the catalog of TCR beta chain sequences, a statistical classification framework was built. A later analysis assigned V and J genes by comparing TCR nucleotide sequences with IMGT/GENE-DB human TR gene sequences. Using the TCRdist pipeline, a later analysis assigned CDR3 sequences along with most-parsimonious VDJ recombination scenarios. A later analysis defined each TCR beta chain by its CDR3 amino acid sequence plus V-gene family, and excluded reads lacking a unique V-gene family. A later analysis removed over 500 highly shared, low-generation-probability nucleotide sequences to deal with suspected cross-contamination and a sequencing artifact. In a later analysis, a clonal expansion index was calculated for each public chain from normalized within-repertoire ranks of inferred template counts. In a later analysis, generation probabilities were computed using a VDJ recombination model fitted to out-of-frame rearrangements, and the results were checked against IGoR. Hypergeometric tests were used in a later analysis to score TCR-TCR, TCR-HLA and TCR-CMV co-occurrence, with a repertoire-size bias correction applied to the TCR pairs. In a later analysis, false discovery rates were estimated by permuting HLA or CMV assignments 20 times. A later analysis grouped co-occurring TCRs with DBSCAN, adding TCRdist sequence similarity when clustering within HLA-allele-positive subsets. For co-occurrence clustering, repertoires with fewer than 30,000 or more than 120,000 public chains were excluded, along with five or six repertoires with anomalous nucleotide sharing. As stored in TCRdb, this immuneACCESS dataset retains in-frame rearrangements with V and J assigned. A fraction of the clones does not appear; measured against another copy, unresolved V genes explain less than half of the discrepancy, and the remainder lacks a known reason. V, J and clone size were drawn from that table, and D and trimming were deduced from the DNA. This sample gives some 170,000 clones in total; 83% of them show up just once. The ten largest clonotypes hold about 3.8% of the sample.

The TCR originated in a man aged 50 to 60 in good health and CMV-seropositive. Sequencing used PBMCs. In this chain, TRBV2 is recombined with TRBJ1-2; 8 central nucleotides agree with TRBD1. CDR3 loop: CASSGDRTGYTF. The DNA sequence follows: TGTGCCAGCAGTGGGGACAGGACTGGCTACACCTTC.